This T cell receptor beta chain came from a study of CD8 T cells in ankylosing spondylitis. Study-level results: As reported, disease-linked clones showed significant enrichment in matched ankylosing spondylitis synovial fluid. Earlier studies detected some motif variants in reactive arthritis synovial fluid and blood. Disease-linked clones, CD8+, were relatively rare in peripheral blood. It appeared that ankylosing spondylitis blood was characterized by a TCR beta motif of about 8 highly homologous variants.

The CDR3 length is 13 residues. Germline CDR1 reads SQVTM; CDR2 reads ANQGSEA. Trimming took 2 bases from V and 6 from J, leaving 14 bases between them. Worth noting for this clonotype: Its antigen is not identified.

TCR beta libraries were made by quantitative 5'-RACE with molecular barcodes. TCRdb called the 5' RACE reads again in MiXCR, with one record for every CDR3 protein. The data hold over 450,000 distinct CDR3 sequences, with approximately 11% observed a single time. The rearrangement uses TRBV29-1 and TRBJ2-7; D might be TRBD2 (6 bases). This sequence originates from a male donor with ankylosing spondylitis. Source material: blood, either unsorted or a sorted T cell fraction (not recorded which). CDR3 amino acids: CSVEFGSWGEQYF. The CDR3 DNA reads as TGCAGCGTTGAATTCGGGAGCTGGGGCGAGCAGTACTTC.